The clone carrying this T cell receptor (beta chain) was detected many times. What it recognizes is unknown. The data belong to a study of glioma-infiltrating T cells. TCR alpha and beta CDR3 regions were amplified from RNA using iRepertoire nested multiplex PCR. One-step reverse transcription and amplification started from about 100-400 ng of tissue mRNA or PBMC total RNA. From the multiplex PCR reads, TCRdb called clonotypes with MiXCR, one entry per CDR3 protein. The table records 100,000 to 150,000 distinct CDR3 sequences, roughly 25% of them present only once. The CDR3 runs 17 residues. From germline, CDR1 is MNHNY and CDR2 SVGAGI (reference sequence). Trimming removed 0 bases at V and 0 bases at J, with 12 bases between. General observations from the study: Tissue and blood shared very few CDR3 sequences. Tissue-blood divergence was below expectation in non-neoplastic patients, above in gliomas.

This sequence joins TRBV6-6 and TRBJ2-1; D remains unclear. Material for sequencing was glioma tissue, nonneoplastic brain tissue, or PBMCs (not recorded which). The clonotype was recovered from a human donor with low-grade glioma or glioblastoma, undergoing nonglioma brain surgery, or in good health (not recorded which). The CDR3 DNA reads TGTGCCAGCAGTTACTCGAGGCTCGTAAGCTCCTACAATGAGCAGTTCTTC. Translated: CASSYSRLVSSYNEQFF.